This TCR beta chain is drawn from a study of shared clonotypes between healthy human individuals. Study conclusions and caveats: Relative to clonotypes present in all four donors, those not shared had lower generation probabilities. Incompleteness in sorted-subset sequencing, despite large depth, was shown by rarefaction.

V was pared by 5 bases and J by 10 bases, with 5 bases of the junction left unmatched. The CDR3 runs to 13 residues. The germline V gene encodes CDR1 LNHDA and CDR2 SQIVND (reference sequence). An even split of each subset's genomic DNA across several immunoSEQ plates was performed. Study processing details: Junction-only immunoSEQ data arrived without quality scores, meaning filtering differed. Assay used: immunoSEQ multiplex PCR; TCRdb lists only in-frame clones, some missing. The DNA was the basis for D and trimming; V, J and clone size are from that table. The sample has approximately 740,000 clones, under 80% seen once; the top ten hold over 1.5%. Details on this clone: The antigen is unknown.

The sample taken for sequencing was memory CD4+ T cells sorted from blood. Subset described: CD45RA-negative fraction. The origin of this receptor is a woman aged 25 to 39 in good health. V is TRBV19 and J is TRBJ2-1; 10 nucleotides align to TRBD2. In nucleotides, the CDR3 is TGTGCCAGTAGTGCTAGCGGGAGCGGCGAGCAGTTCTTC. Its protein product is CASSASGSGEQFF.